The T cell receptor (beta chain) under discussion was sequenced for a study of T-cell memory formation after mild COVID-19. TCRdb used MiXCR to reprocess the 5' RACE reads, holding one entry per CDR3 protein. This sample has around 320,000 distinct CDR3 sequences, with approximately 29% found just once. The CDR3 is made up of 16 amino acids. Trimming pared 0 bases from V and 0 bases from J, leaving 6 bases between. CDR1 SGHTA and CDR2 FQGTGA come from the germline V gene. The genes are TRBV7-3 and TRBJ2-6; D gene ambiguous. Sequencing was performed on PBMCs or a T cell subset sorted from them (not recorded which). The receptor's source is an adult woman who had mild COVID-19 (a few samples of this study predate the infection). Cell type and time point are not known. In nucleotides, the CDR3 is TGTGCCAGCAGCTTAACGCAGTACTCTGGGGCCAACGTCCTGACTTTC. This gives the protein CASSLTQYSGANVLTF.